This T cell receptor (beta chain) was captured in a study of T cell responses to AZD1222 COVID-19 vaccine. The CDR3 totals 15 residues. Trimming pared 4 bases from V and 0 bases from J, leaving 10 bases between. Germline V CDR1 and CDR2: SNHLY, FYNNEI. Libraries were prepared by immunoSEQ multiplex PCR; TCRdb keeps only in-frame clonotypes and omits some of them. Of about 140,000 clones listed, less than 95% are singletons. This TCR derives from an adult who received the MenACWY meningococcal vaccine as a control. Here the sequenced sample was peripheral blood, taken 28 days after the second dose of the MenACWY control vaccine. This chain joins TRBV2 and TRBJ1-3; D is possibly TRBD1 (5 bases). DNA of the CDR3: TGTGCCAGCAGTGGAACAGGAAACTCTGGAAACACCATATATTTT. Translation gives CASSGTGNSGNTIYF.